The clone carrying this T cell receptor (beta chain) occurred many times. Its specificity is unknown. TCRdb passed the 5' RACE reads through MiXCR, listing each CDR3 protein once. Here the sample spans more than 120,000 distinct CDR3 sequences, roughly 6.2% being singletons. The entry originates in a study of T-cell memory formation after mild COVID-19. Whole-study findings and limits: Prior to infection, memory already included some responding clones, suggesting cross-reactive memory joined.

V lost 1 base and J lost 8, with 21 bases in between. Germline V CDR1 and CDR2: SGDLS, YYNGEE. The CDR3 extends over 16 amino acids. The receptor's source is an adult woman who had mild COVID-19 (a few samples of this study predate the infection). Cell type and time point are not known. The chain carries TRBV9 and TRBJ1-2; D unresolved. The sample was PBMCs or a T cell subset sorted from them (not recorded which). For the CDR3, the DNA is TGTGCCAGCAGCGTAACTTTCTGGACCCACGCCACAGGCTACACCTTC. Protein sequence: CASSVTFWTHATGYTF.